This T cell receptor (beta chain) was sequenced for a study of patients and donors after allogeneic stem cell transplantation. CDR3 length: 14 amino acids. Germline V gene sequence: CDR1 DFQATT, CDR2 SNEGSKA (reference sequence). Losses at the gene ends were 1 base for V and 4 bases for J; bases not matched to a gene: 6. This clonotype was picked up a small number of times. Using its own MiXCR run on the RT-PCR reads, TCRdb lists one record per CDR3 protein. The repertoire includes under 200,000 distinct CDR3 sequences, 24% of them detected once, and 25% to 30% sits in the top ten. Sequenced: blood, either unsorted or a sorted T cell fraction (not recorded which). The clonotype comes from a human donor who was either an allogeneic HSCT recipient or a stem cell or donor lymphocyte infusion donor (not recorded which). It is not recorded whose cells these are; they may come from a transplant donor. The rearrangement joins TRBV20-1 to TRBJ2-7, with TRBD2 matching 8 bases. The CDR3 coding sequence is TGCAGTGCTAGAGTATCAGCGGGAGCTTACGAGCAGTACTTC. It specifies CSARVSAGAYEQYF.